This is a list of T cell receptor beta chains from one sample in a study of breast tumors, draining lymph nodes, adjacent tissues. Each CDR3 protein gets one entry after TCRdb re-called the multiplex PCR reads with MiXCR. The repertoire holds approximately 150,000 distinct CDR3 sequences, with 30% to 35% as singletons. Specimen: axillary lymph node tissue. These receptors were obtained from a female donor with breast cancer. Some clones in this sample may be carry-over from other donors' samples. Each CDR3 is given with its conserved first and last residue. The D gene is left open where the match is weak. For some rows the clone size is stated as once, few or many, or as a class when expanded; others skip it.

d_call	v_call	j_call	clone_size	cdr3_aa	cdr3_nt
TRBD1	TRBV12-5	TRBJ1-3	.	CASGRTGKGNTIYF	TGTGCTAGTGGGCGGACAGGGAAAGGAAACACCATATATTTT
.	TRBV2	TRBJ1-6	once	CASRPGLAFNSPLHF	TGTGCCAGCCGGCCGGGACTCGCCTTTAATTCACCCCTCCACTTT
.	TRBV11-2	TRBJ1-1	few	CASSSHPRAEAFF	TGTGCCAGCAGCTCCCACCCCCGCGCTGAAGCTTTCTTT
.	TRBV4-1	TRBJ1-4	.	CASSQTIRAKGEKLSF	TGCGCCAGCAGCCAAACGATCAGGGCGAAGGGTGAAAAACTGTCTTTT
.	TRBV14	TRBJ1-1	few	CASSQELLENTEAFF	TGTGCCAGCAGCCAAGAATTACTCGAGAACACTGAAGCTTTCTTT
.	TRBV12-3/TRBV12-4	TRBJ1-1	few	CASSLWDTEAFF	TGTGCCAGCAGTTTATGGGACACTGAAGCTTTCTTT
TRBD2	TRBV6-6	TRBJ2-3	.	CASSYLLAGGLNTQYF	TGTGCCAGCAGTTACTTACTAGCGGGGGGTTTGAATACGCAGTATTTT
TRBD1	TRBV12-3/TRBV12-4	TRBJ2-1	.	CASSVGSRDRADEQFF	TGTGCCAGCAGCGTAGGTTCCCGGGACAGGGCCGATGAGCAGTTCTTC
.	TRBV5-1	TRBJ1-1	.	CASSLVAGINTEAFF	TGCGCCAGCAGCTTGGTCGCGGGGATCAACACTGAAGCTTTCTTT
TRBD2	TRBV27	TRBJ2-2	.	CASSLSGREWGLGELFF	TGTGCCAGCAGTTTATCGGGGCGGGAGTGGGGCCTCGGGGAGCTGTTTTTT
.	TRBV20-1	TRBJ2-3	.	CGAQGITDTQCF	TGCGGTGCGCAAGGGATTACAGATACGCAGTGTTTT
.	TRBV30	TRBJ1-5	many	CAWSVRGDQPQHF	TGTGCCTGGAGTGTACGGGGTGATCAGCCCCAGCATTTT
.	TRBV14	TRBJ1-2	.	CASSQGEYYGYTF	TGTGCCAGCAGCCAAGGGGAGTACTATGGCTACACCTTC
.	TRBV7-3	TRBJ1-4	.	CASSLREEEKLFF	TGTGCCAGCAGCTTGCGAGAGGAAGAAAAACTGTTTTTT
.	TRBV12-3/TRBV12-4	TRBJ2-3	.	CASSPQIWRGTGTQYF	TGTGCCAGCAGTCCGCAAATATGGAGGGGCACAGGTACGCAGTATTTC
.	TRBV6-2/TRBV6-3	TRBJ2-5	many	CASSYQGPRWETQYF	TGTGCCAGCAGTTACCAGGGGCCAAGGTGGGAGACCCAGTACTTC
.	TRBV5-1	TRBJ2-5	many	CASSREQVPRYF	TGCGCCAGCAGCCGTGAACAGGTGCCACGGTACTTC
.	TRBV28	TRBJ1-1	.	CASSSSGGGKNTEAFF	TGTGCCAGCAGTTCCTCTGGCGGGGGCAAGAACACTGAAGCTTTCTTT
TRBD2	TRBV19	TRBJ2-5	many	CASSSASTSGYQETQYF	TGTGCCAGTAGTTCCGCCTCGACTAGCGGGTACCAAGAGACCCAGTACTTC
.	TRBV5-1	TRBJ1-4	many	CASSLSSGGKLFF	TGCGCCAGCAGCCTGTCTTCGGGTGGGAAACTGTTTTTT
.	TRBV9	TRBJ1-1	few	CASGRRDTEAFF	TGTGCCAGCGGACGTCGGGACACTGAAGCTTTCTTT
TRBD1	TRBV29-1	TRBJ2-6	.	CSVPETGFGANVLTF	TGCAGCGTGCCTGAGACAGGGTTTGGGGCCAACGTCCTGACTTTC
TRBD2	TRBV6-6	TRBJ2-1	many	CATGTSGGGNEQFF	TGTGCCACCGGGACTAGCGGGGGGGGCAATGAGCAGTTCTTC
TRBD1	TRBV15	TRBJ1-2	few	CATSRVGQGSSYTF	TGTGCCACCAGCAGAGTAGGACAGGGCTCAAGCTACACCTTC
TRBD2	TRBV12-3/TRBV12-4	TRBJ2-4	.	CASSLGLGTSGRARLAKNIQYF	TGTGCCAGCAGTTTGGGTCTTGGGACTAGCGGGAGGGCCCGTCTAGCCAAAAACATTCAGTACTTC
TRBD2	TRBV7-9	TRBJ2-3	.	CASSLALGLPLTDPRYF	TGTGCCAGCAGCTTAGCGCTGGGACTACCGCTCACAGATCCGCGGTATTTT
TRBD2	TRBV11-3	TRBJ2-2	many	CASSGRLAANTGELFF	TGTGCCAGCAGCGGAAGGCTAGCGGCTAACACCGGGGAGCTGTTTTTT
.	TRBV10-3	TRBJ1-1	many	CAISENTEAFF	TGTGCCATCAGTGAAAACACTGAAGCTTTCTTT